The rows below give T cell receptor beta chains drawn from one sample of a study of shared clonotypes between healthy human individuals. TCRdb's table, derived via immunoSEQ multiplex PCR, lists solely in-frame clones and lacks some. The sample contains more than 2 million clones, 85% to 95% of which appear only once. Specimen: naive CD4+ T cells sorted from blood. Every receptor here comes from a man between 18 and 35 years old in good health. Both conserved end residues are part of each CDR3. The D gene is left open where the match is weak. Not all rows give a size; the values are once, few, many and, for expanded clones, a class.

D	size	V	J	CDR3	DNA
NA	NA	TRBV7-2	TRBJ2-7	CASSPVSYEQYF	TGTGCCAGCAGCCCAGTCAGCTACGAGCAGTACTTC
TRBD1	NA	TRBV6-5	TRBJ1-1	CASSSTGTVNTEAFF	TGTGCCAGCAGTTCGACAGGGACCGTGAACACTGAAGCTTTCTTT
NA	NA	TRBV2	TRBJ1-4	CASSVDRFNEKLFF	TGTGCCAGCAGCGTGGACAGATTTAATGAAAAACTGTTTTTT
NA	NA	TRBV19	TRBJ2-3	CASSMGGVAPFADTQYF	TGTGCCAGTAGTATGGGGGGAGTAGCTCCCTTTGCAGATACGCAGTATTTT
NA	NA	TRBV7-2	TRBJ2-1	CASSLGFANEQFF	TGTGCCAGCAGCTTGGGCTTCGCGAATGAGCAGTTCTTC
NA	once	TRBV5-1	TRBJ2-1	CASSLVTGIQFF	TGCGCCAGCAGCTTAGTTACAGGGATACAGTTCTTC
NA	NA	TRBV28	TRBJ1-2	CASLTTGFSGYTF	TGTGCCAGCTTGACCACAGGGTTCAGTGGCTACACCTTC
NA	NA	TRBV6-5	TRBJ2-3	CASNLNRAAGTQYF	TGTGCCAGCAATCTTAATCGGGCCGCAGGGACGCAGTATTTT
NA	NA	TRBV14	TRBJ2-2	CASSRQESNTGELFF	TGTGCCAGCAGCCGACAGGAATCGAACACCGGGGAGCTGTTTTTT
NA	NA	TRBV19	TRBJ2-5	CASRRPGSQETQYF	TGTGCCAGTAGACGGCCTGGCAGCCAAGAGACCCAGTACTTC
TRBD1	NA	TRBV7-9	TRBJ2-7	CASTDRGSYLGQYF	TGTGCCAGCACGGACAGGGGTTCTTACCTTGGGCAGTACTTC
NA	NA	TRBV9	TRBJ2-5	CASSPPAQETQYF	TGTGCCAGCAGCCCCCCCGCCCAAGAGACCCAGTACTTC
NA	NA	TRBV2	TRBJ2-1	CASTRANWNNEQFF	TGTGCCAGCACCCGAGCGAACTGGAACAATGAGCAGTTCTTC
NA	NA	TRBV7-2	TRBJ1-2	CASNENKQFYGYTF	TGTGCCAGCAACGAAAACAAACAATTCTATGGCTACACCTTC
TRBD2	NA	TRBV30	TRBJ2-1	CAWSRRAGVANEQFF	TGTGCCTGGAGTCGTAGGGCGGGAGTGGCTAATGAGCAGTTCTTC
NA	NA	TRBV18	TRBJ2-7	CASRGLELEQYF	TGTGCCAGCCGCGGACTTGAGCTCGAGCAGTACTTC
TRBD1	NA	TRBV30	TRBJ1-2	CAWSPGQGEINYGYTF	TGTGCCTGGAGCCCGGGACAGGGGGAGATTAACTATGGCTACACCTTC
TRBD2	NA	TRBV10-3	TRBJ2-1	CAISEAGGNEQFF	TGTGCCATCAGTGAAGCGGGGGGCAATGAGCAGTTCTTC
TRBD1	NA	TRBV18	TRBJ2-7	CASSPTGNYEQYF	TGTGCCAGCTCACCGACAGGGAACTACGAGCAGTACTTC
NA	NA	TRBV5-6	TRBJ2-1	CASSGVGLGGGREQFF	TGTGCCAGCAGCGGGGTAGGCCTGGGAGGTGGTCGTGAGCAGTTCTTC
NA	NA	TRBV9	TRBJ2-1	CASSLTVLSSYNEQFF	TGTGCCAGCAGCCTCACAGTGCTGAGCTCCTACAATGAGCAGTTCTTC
TRBD1	once	TRBV5-1	TRBJ2-7	CASSLGEGRGTYEQYF	TGCGCCAGCAGCTTGGGAGAAGGCAGGGGGACCTACGAGCAGTACTTC
NA	NA	TRBV21-1	TRBJ1-6	CASSRQSDRIYSPLHF	TGTGCCAGCAGCCGACAATCTGACAGGATTTATTCACCCCTCCACTTT